This T cell receptor (beta chain) stems from a study of T cell repertoires in cytomegalovirus infection. Across the study: The authors relied on CMV epitopes, both recently identified HLA-C-restricted and well-studied HLA-B-restricted. Carrying CMV and the relevant HLA type showed in public TCR beta signatures.

The sample holds a few counts of this clonotype. No antigen is known for it. Each CDR3 protein is one row after TCRdb ran MiXCR on the reads. The table shows 360,000 or so distinct CDR3 sequences, with about 32% occurring only once. This clonotype originated in a human donor in good health (CMV status not recorded). Some clones in this sample may be carry-over from other donors' samples. Sample: cultured PBMCs, taken from culture after CMV antigen stimulation.

Written as DNA, the CDR3 is TGCAGTGCTAGAGGCCCGGACAGGGGAAGAGTCTATGGCTACACCTTC. Translation gives CSARGPDRGRVYGYTF. The chain carries TRBV20-1 and TRBJ1-2; 9 bases are shared with TRBD1. Germline CDR1 is DFQATT and CDR2 is SNEGSKA (reference sequence). Losses at the gene ends were 1 base for V and 4 bases for J; bases not matched to a gene: 10. This CDR3 contains 16 residues.